The 5 T cell receptor beta chains reported below all come from one sample, sequenced in a study of Ad26.COV2.S vaccination and SARS-CoV-2 variants. Treatment of the sample: about 20 received Ad26.COV2.S at low or high dose, single or two shots; about 5 received placebo; per-sample allocation not given. The investigators took samples on day 63 after the first vaccine or placebo injection. Data came from immunoSEQ multiplex PCR; TCRdb stores just in-frame clones and leaves some out. The table includes approximately 410,000 clones, over 80% detected once. Specimen: peripheral blood, collected in a trial of Ad26.COV2.S vaccine versus placebo. The receptor source for this set is a person between 18 and 65 years old who received the Ad26.COV2.S COVID-19 vaccine or a placebo.

This chain connects TRBV30 to TRBJ2-1; 10 nucleotides align to TRBD2. The germline CDR1 and CDR2 sequences are GTSNPN and SVGIG (reference sequence). Trimming took 2 bases from V and 8 from J; bases not matched to a gene: 9. This CDR3 comprises 15 residues. The DNA of the CDR3 is TGTGCCTGGAGTTCCAAGCGGGGGGGCCTCGATGAGCAGTTCTTC. It translates to CAWSSKRGGLDEQFF.

This chain connects TRBV6-6 to TRBJ2-7, with 7 positions matching TRBD1. Per the germline V gene, CDR1 is MNHNY and CDR2 is SVGAGI (reference sequence). The V segment lost 7 bases and the J segment 5 bases; nucleotides outside the gene matches: 5. The CDR3 runs to 12 residues. CDR3 amino acids: CASIRGPDEQYF. The CDR3 DNA reads TGTGCCAGCATTAGGGGGCCCGACGAGCAGTACTTC.

The CDR3 reads CASSQGRSGPETQYF. The CDR3 bases are TGCGCCAGCAGCCAAGGAAGGAGCGGGCCAGAGACCCAGTACTTC. This chain joins TRBV4-3 and TRBJ2-5; tentatively, D is TRBD2 (6 bases). V was clipped by 1 base and J by 4 bases, with 13 bases between them. CDR3 size: 15 residues. Germline CDR1 LGHNA, CDR2 YSLEER.

This chain uses TRBV6-2 or TRBV6-3 with TRBJ2-7, with D unresolved. This CDR3 has 13 amino acids. Germline assignment: CDR1 MNHEY and CDR2 SVGEGT. The V and J ends lost 2 bases and 4 bases respectively, with 9 bases between them. The DNA of the CDR3 is TGTGCCAGCAGTTACCTGGTCCGTTACGAGCAGTACTTC. This encodes CASSYLVRYEQYF.

The rearrangement links TRBV5-1 to TRBJ2-5, with TRBD1 matching over 8 bases. The CDR3 has 14 amino acids. V lost 4 bases, J lost 5 bases, and 7 bases stayed unmatched. CDR1 is SGHRS and CDR2 is YFSETQ in the germline V gene. The DNA for the CDR3 is TGCGCCAGCAGCCCCGACAGGGGATCTGAGACCCAGTACTTC. This codes for CASSPDRGSETQYF.